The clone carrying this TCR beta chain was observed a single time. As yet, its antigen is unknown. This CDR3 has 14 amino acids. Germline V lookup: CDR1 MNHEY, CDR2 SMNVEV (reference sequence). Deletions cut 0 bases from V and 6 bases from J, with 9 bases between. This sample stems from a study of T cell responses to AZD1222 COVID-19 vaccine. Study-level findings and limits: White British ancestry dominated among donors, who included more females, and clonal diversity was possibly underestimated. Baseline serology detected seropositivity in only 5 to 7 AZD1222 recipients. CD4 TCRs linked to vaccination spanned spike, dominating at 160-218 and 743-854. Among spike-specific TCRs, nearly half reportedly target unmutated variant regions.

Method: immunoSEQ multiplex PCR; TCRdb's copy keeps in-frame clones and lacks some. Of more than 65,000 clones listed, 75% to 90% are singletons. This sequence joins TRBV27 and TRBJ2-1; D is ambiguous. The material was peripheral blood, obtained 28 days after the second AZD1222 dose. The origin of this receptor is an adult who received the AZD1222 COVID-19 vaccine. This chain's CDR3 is CASSLSPPGNEQFF. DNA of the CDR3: TGTGCCAGCAGTTTATCTCCCCCAGGCAATGAGCAGTTCTTC.